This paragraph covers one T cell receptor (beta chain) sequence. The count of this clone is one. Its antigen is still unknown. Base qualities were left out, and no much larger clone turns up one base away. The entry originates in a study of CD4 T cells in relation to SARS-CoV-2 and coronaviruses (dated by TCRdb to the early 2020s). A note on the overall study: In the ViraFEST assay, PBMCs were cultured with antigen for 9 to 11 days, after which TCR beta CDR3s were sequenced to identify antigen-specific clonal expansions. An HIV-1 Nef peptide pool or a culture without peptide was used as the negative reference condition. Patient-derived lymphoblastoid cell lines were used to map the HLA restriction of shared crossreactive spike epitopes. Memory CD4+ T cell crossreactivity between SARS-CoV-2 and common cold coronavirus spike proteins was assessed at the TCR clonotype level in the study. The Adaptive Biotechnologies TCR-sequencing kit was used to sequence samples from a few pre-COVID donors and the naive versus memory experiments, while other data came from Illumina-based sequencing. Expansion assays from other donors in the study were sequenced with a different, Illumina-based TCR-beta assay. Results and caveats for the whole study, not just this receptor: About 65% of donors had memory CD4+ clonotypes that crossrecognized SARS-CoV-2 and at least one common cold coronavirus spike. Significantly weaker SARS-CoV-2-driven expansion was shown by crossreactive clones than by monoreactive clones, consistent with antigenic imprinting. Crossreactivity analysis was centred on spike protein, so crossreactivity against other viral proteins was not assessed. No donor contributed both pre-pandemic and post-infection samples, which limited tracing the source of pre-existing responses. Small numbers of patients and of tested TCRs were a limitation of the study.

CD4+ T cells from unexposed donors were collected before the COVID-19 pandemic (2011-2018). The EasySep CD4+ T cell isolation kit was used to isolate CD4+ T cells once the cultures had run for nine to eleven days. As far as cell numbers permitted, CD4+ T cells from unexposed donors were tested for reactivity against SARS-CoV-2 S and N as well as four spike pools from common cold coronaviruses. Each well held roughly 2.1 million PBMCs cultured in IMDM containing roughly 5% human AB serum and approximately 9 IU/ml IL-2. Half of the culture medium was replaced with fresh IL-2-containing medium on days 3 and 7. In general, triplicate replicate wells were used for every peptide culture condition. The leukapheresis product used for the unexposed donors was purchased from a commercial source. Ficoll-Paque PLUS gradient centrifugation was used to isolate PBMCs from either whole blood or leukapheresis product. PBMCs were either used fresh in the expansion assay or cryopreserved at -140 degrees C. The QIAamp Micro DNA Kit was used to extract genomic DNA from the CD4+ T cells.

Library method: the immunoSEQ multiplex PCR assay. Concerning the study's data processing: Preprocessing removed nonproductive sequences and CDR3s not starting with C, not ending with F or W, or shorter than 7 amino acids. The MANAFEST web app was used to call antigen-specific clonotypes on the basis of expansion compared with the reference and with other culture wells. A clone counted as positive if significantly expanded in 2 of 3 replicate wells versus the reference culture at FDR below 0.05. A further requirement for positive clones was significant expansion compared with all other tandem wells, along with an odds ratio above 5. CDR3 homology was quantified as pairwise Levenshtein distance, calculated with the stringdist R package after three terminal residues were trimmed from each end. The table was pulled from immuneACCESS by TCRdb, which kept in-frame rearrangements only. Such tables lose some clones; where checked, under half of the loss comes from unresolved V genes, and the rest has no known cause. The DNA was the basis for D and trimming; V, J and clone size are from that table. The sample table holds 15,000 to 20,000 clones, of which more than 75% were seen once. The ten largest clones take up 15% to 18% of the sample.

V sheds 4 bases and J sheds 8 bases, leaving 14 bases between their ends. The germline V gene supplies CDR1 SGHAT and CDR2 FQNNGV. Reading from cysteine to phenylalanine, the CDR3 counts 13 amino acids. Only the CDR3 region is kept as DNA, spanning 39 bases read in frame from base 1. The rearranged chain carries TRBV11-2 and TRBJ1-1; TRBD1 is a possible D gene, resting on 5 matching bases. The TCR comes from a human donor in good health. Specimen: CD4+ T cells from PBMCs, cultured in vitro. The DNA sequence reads TGTGCCAGCAGCTCCGACGGGGGAGGGGAAGCTTTCTTT. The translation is CASSSDGGGEAFF. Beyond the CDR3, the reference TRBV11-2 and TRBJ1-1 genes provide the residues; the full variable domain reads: EAGVAQSPRYKIIEKRQSVAFWCNPISGHATLYWYQQILGQGPKLLIQFQNNGVVDDSQLPKDRFSAERLKGVDSTLKIQPAKLEDSAVYLCASSSDGGGEAFFGQGTRLTVV.